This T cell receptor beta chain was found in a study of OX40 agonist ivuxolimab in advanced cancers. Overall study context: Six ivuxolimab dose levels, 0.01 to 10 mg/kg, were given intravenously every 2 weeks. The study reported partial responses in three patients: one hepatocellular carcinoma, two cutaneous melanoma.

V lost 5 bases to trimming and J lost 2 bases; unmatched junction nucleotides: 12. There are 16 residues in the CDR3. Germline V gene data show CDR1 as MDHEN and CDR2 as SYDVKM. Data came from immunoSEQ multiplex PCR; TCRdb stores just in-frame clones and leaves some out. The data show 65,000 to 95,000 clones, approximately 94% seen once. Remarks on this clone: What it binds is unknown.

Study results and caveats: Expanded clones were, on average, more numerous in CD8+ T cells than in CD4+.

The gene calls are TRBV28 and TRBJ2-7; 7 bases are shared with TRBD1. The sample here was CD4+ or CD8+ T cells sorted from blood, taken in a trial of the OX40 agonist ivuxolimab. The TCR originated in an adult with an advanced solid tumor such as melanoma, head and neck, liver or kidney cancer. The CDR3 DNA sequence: TGTGCCAGCAGTCCGCGGACAGGCTTAAGTACCTACGAGCAGTACTTC. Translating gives CASSPRTGLSTYEQYF.